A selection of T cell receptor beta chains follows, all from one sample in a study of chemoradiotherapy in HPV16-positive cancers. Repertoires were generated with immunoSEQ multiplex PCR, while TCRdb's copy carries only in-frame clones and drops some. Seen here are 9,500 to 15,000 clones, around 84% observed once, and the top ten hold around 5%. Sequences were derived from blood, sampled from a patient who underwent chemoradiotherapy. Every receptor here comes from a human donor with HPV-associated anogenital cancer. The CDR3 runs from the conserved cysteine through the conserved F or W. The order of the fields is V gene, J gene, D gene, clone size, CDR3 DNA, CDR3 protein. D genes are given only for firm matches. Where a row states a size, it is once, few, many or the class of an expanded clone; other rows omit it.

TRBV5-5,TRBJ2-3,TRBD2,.,TGTGCCAGCAGCCGCGGGGGGGGCACAGATACGCAGTATTTT,CASSRGGGTDTQYF
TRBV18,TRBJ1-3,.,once,TGTGCCAGCTCACCCGGAAGGTCCGGAAACACCATATATTTT,CASSPGRSGNTIYF
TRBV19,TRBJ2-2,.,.,TGTGCCAGTAGTATAGATCGGAGGGCCAGGGAGCTGTTTTTT,CASSIDRRARELFF
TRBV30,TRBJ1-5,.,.,TGTGCCTGGAGGCAACTGCCGAATCAGCCCCAGCATTTT,CAWRQLPNQPQHF
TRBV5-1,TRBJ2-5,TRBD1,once,TGCGCCAGCAGCGAGGGGACAGGGGGCGTGACCCAGTACTTC,CASSEGTGGVTQYF
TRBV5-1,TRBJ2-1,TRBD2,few,TGCGCCAGCAGCAGAGCGGGGGGACTCATTCCGACTGACAATGAGCAGTTCTTC,CASSRAGGLIPTDNEQFF
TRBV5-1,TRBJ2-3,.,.,TGCGCCAGCAGCTCTGGGGCGGCAGATACGCAGTATTTT,CASSSGAADTQYF
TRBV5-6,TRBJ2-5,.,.,TGTGCCAGCAGCTTCAGGGAGACCCAGTACTTC,CASSFRETQYF
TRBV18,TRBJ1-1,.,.,TGTGCCAGCTCACCGGACCTGGGCAGTACTGAAGCTTTCTTT,CASSPDLGSTEAFF
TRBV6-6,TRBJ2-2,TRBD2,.,TGTGCCAGCAGTCCCCGGGGGGCGAACACCGGGGAGCTGTTTTTT,CASSPRGANTGELFF
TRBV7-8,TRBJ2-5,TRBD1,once,TGTGCCAGCAGCTTCAGGGGGCGCAGAGAGACCCAGTACTTC,CASSFRGRRETQYF
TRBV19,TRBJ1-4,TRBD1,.,TGTGCCAGTAGTACCTCGTCGGGACAGGGTATCGGACTCGAAAAACTGTTTTTT,CASSTSSGQGIGLEKLFF
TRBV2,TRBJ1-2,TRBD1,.,TGTGCCAGCAGTGAAGGACAGGGGGCGAAAGGCTACACCTTC,CASSEGQGAKGYTF
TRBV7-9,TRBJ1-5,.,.,TGTGCCAGCAGCTTAGGTAATGTTGGAAGCAATCAGCCCCAGCATTTT,CASSLGNVGSNQPQHF
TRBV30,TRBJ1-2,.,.,TGTGCCTGGAGGCCTTATACAGGGCGGTCGTATGGCTACACCTTC,CAWRPYTGRSYGYTF
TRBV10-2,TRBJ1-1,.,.,TGCGCCAGCAGTTTGATGAACACTGAAGCTTTCTTT,CASSLMNTEAFF
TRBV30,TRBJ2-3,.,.,TGTGCCTGGAGTGCCAACAGGCCGACAGTTCCAATTTACACAGATACGCAGTATTTT,CAWSANRPTVPIYTDTQYF
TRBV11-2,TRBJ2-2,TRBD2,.,TGTGCCAGCAGCTCACCGGGACTAGCGGGGGGAGGCGGGGAGCTGTTTTTT,CASSSPGLAGGGGELFF
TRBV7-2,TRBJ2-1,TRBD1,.,TGTGCCAGCAGCAATCGACAGGGTGATGAGCAGTTCTTC,CASSNRQGDEQFF
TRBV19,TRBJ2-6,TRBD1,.,TGTGCCAGTAGTATGGGGCCCGGACAGGCCCACTCTGGGGCCAACGTCCTGACTTTC,CASSMGPGQAHSGANVLTF
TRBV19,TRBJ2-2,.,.,TGTGCCAGTACCGATCCCGGTTGGGAGCTGTTTTTT,CASTDPGWELFF
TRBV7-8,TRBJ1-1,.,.,TGTGCCAGCAGTCGGGCTGGGAACACTGAAGCTTTCTTT,CASSRAGNTEAFF
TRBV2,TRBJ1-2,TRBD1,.,TGTGCCAGCAGTGAAATGGTGGGACAGGTTGGATATGGCTACACCTTC,CASSEMVGQVGYGYTF
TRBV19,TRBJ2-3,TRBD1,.,TGTGCCAGTCAAAATACAGGGGAACGGGGTACGCAGTATTTT,CASQNTGERGTQYF
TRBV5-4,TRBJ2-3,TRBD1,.,TGTGCCAGCAGTGGGGGACAGGGGCGAAACACAGATACGCAGTATTTT,CASSGGQGRNTDTQYF
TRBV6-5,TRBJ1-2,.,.,TGTGCCAGCAGCACCCCGGGGGCAGGGTACACCTTC,CASSTPGAGYTF
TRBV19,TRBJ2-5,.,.,TGTGCCAGTAGTATAGGCAGCCAAGAGACCCAGTACTTC,CASSIGSQETQYF
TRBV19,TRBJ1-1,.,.,TGTGCCAGTAGTGGGGGGACTTGGAACACTGAAGCTTTCTTT,CASSGGTWNTEAFF
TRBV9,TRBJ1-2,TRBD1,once,TGTGCCAGCAGCACAGCAGGGGGCGCGTATGGCTACACCTTC,CASSTAGGAYGYTF
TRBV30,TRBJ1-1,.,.,TGTGCCTGGACGCGGTGGGACACTGAAGCTTTCTTT,CAWTRWDTEAFF